What follows is one T cell receptor beta chain and its context. V shed 4 bases, J shed 7 bases, and the junction held 5 bases outside the gene matches. Germline CDR1 MNHEY, CDR2 SVGAGI. CDR3 size: 14 residues. The data were obtained in a study of T cells after yellow fever vaccination. Study overall: Those fractions that held only low numbers of cells were prepared using the SMART-Seq v4 Ultra Low Input RNA kit.

Conversion of TCR transcripts into cDNA relied on 5'RACE template switching, which added a universal primer site and UMIs. One entry per CDR3 protein, called by TCRdb with MiXCR from the 5' RACE reads. Seen here are approximately 510,000 distinct CDR3 sequences, around a fifth observed once, and the top ten hold roughly 16%. The receptor's source is a man aged 18 to 30 who received the YFV17D yellow fever vaccine. This chain uses TRBV6-5 with TRBJ2-1; 9 bases agree with TRBD1. The material sequenced was PBMCs, taken roughly 20 days after the first yellow fever vaccination. The CDR3 nucleotides read TGTGCCAGCAGTTGGGGACAGGGTTGGAATGAGCAGTTCTTC. Translated, it gives CASSWGQGWNEQFF.